A single sample gave rise to the 3 T cell receptor beta chains below, sequenced in a study of T cell responses to AZD1222 COVID-19 vaccine. TCRdb's copy holds only in-frame clones and misses some; the assay was immunoSEQ multiplex PCR. The sample has about 150,000 clones, about 90% seen once. The sequenced sample was peripheral blood, obtained 28 days after the second AZD1222 dose. All receptors come from an adult who received the AZD1222 COVID-19 vaccine.

The J gene is TRBJ2-1, the V gene TRBV6-1, with 10 positions matching TRBD2. The J segment lost 4 bases and the V segment lost 2 bases, leaving 5 bases of the junction unmatched. The CDR3 runs 16 residues. From germline, CDR1 is MNHNS and CDR2 SASEGT. The CDR3 nucleotides read TGTGCCAGCAGTGAACTAGCGGGAGAGATTTACAATGAGCAGTTCTTC. Its translation is CASSELAGEIYNEQFF.

The gene calls are TRBV7-2 and TRBJ2-3; 9 bases are shared with TRBD1. Germline V lookup: CDR1 SGHTA, CDR2 FQGNSA. Trimming at V came to 3 bases and at J to 6 bases, leaving 4 bases not matched to a gene. This CDR3 spans 14 amino acids. CDR3 in amino acids: CASSFGQGRDTQYF. The CDR3 DNA sequence: TGTGCCAGCAGCTTCGGACAGGGGCGGGATACGCAGTATTTT. The full variable domain, its missing parts supplied by reference TRBV7-2 and TRBJ2-3, is GAGVSQSPSNKVTEKGKDVELRCDPISGHTALYWYRQSLGQGLEFLIYFQGNSAPDKSGLPSDRFSAERTGGSVSTLTIQRTQQEDSAVYLCASSFGQGRDTQYFGPGTRLTVL.

This clone has only one observation. The chain is built from TRBV19 and TRBJ1-6, with 7 positions matching TRBD1. The CDR3 runs 16 residues. The ends lost 6 bases at V and 3 bases at J; junction bases unmatched: 8. Germline V lookup: CDR1 LNHDA, CDR2 SQIVND (reference sequence). The CDR3 DNA is TGTGCCAGTAGCGCGACAGGGAGTGGCTATAATTCACCCCTCCACTTT. Its protein product is CASSATGSGYNSPLHF.